Included here is one T cell receptor beta chain sequence, with context. These data are taken from a study of T cell changes during pregnancy in multiple sclerosis. Sequencing was performed with immunoSEQ multiplex PCR; in TCRdb, only in-frame clones are kept and a portion is missing. This table has 45,000 to 50,000 clones, around nine tenths appearing once. Trimming took off 4 bases at V and 4 bases at J, with 13 bases between the two ends. CDR1 is SGHTA and CDR2 is FQGNSA in the germline V gene. This CDR3 spans 14 amino acids. The receptor was isolated from a female donor in good health, enrolled as a control in a pregnancy study. The rearrangement links TRBV7-2 to TRBJ1-1; a possible D gene is TRBD1 (6 bases). Sequences were derived from CD4+ T cells from peripheral blood mononuclear cells, sampled in the second trimester of pregnancy. This CDR3 is CASSYRDRVTEAFF. The CDR3 bases are TGTGCCAGCAGCTACAGGGACCGGGTCACTGAAGCTTTCTTT.